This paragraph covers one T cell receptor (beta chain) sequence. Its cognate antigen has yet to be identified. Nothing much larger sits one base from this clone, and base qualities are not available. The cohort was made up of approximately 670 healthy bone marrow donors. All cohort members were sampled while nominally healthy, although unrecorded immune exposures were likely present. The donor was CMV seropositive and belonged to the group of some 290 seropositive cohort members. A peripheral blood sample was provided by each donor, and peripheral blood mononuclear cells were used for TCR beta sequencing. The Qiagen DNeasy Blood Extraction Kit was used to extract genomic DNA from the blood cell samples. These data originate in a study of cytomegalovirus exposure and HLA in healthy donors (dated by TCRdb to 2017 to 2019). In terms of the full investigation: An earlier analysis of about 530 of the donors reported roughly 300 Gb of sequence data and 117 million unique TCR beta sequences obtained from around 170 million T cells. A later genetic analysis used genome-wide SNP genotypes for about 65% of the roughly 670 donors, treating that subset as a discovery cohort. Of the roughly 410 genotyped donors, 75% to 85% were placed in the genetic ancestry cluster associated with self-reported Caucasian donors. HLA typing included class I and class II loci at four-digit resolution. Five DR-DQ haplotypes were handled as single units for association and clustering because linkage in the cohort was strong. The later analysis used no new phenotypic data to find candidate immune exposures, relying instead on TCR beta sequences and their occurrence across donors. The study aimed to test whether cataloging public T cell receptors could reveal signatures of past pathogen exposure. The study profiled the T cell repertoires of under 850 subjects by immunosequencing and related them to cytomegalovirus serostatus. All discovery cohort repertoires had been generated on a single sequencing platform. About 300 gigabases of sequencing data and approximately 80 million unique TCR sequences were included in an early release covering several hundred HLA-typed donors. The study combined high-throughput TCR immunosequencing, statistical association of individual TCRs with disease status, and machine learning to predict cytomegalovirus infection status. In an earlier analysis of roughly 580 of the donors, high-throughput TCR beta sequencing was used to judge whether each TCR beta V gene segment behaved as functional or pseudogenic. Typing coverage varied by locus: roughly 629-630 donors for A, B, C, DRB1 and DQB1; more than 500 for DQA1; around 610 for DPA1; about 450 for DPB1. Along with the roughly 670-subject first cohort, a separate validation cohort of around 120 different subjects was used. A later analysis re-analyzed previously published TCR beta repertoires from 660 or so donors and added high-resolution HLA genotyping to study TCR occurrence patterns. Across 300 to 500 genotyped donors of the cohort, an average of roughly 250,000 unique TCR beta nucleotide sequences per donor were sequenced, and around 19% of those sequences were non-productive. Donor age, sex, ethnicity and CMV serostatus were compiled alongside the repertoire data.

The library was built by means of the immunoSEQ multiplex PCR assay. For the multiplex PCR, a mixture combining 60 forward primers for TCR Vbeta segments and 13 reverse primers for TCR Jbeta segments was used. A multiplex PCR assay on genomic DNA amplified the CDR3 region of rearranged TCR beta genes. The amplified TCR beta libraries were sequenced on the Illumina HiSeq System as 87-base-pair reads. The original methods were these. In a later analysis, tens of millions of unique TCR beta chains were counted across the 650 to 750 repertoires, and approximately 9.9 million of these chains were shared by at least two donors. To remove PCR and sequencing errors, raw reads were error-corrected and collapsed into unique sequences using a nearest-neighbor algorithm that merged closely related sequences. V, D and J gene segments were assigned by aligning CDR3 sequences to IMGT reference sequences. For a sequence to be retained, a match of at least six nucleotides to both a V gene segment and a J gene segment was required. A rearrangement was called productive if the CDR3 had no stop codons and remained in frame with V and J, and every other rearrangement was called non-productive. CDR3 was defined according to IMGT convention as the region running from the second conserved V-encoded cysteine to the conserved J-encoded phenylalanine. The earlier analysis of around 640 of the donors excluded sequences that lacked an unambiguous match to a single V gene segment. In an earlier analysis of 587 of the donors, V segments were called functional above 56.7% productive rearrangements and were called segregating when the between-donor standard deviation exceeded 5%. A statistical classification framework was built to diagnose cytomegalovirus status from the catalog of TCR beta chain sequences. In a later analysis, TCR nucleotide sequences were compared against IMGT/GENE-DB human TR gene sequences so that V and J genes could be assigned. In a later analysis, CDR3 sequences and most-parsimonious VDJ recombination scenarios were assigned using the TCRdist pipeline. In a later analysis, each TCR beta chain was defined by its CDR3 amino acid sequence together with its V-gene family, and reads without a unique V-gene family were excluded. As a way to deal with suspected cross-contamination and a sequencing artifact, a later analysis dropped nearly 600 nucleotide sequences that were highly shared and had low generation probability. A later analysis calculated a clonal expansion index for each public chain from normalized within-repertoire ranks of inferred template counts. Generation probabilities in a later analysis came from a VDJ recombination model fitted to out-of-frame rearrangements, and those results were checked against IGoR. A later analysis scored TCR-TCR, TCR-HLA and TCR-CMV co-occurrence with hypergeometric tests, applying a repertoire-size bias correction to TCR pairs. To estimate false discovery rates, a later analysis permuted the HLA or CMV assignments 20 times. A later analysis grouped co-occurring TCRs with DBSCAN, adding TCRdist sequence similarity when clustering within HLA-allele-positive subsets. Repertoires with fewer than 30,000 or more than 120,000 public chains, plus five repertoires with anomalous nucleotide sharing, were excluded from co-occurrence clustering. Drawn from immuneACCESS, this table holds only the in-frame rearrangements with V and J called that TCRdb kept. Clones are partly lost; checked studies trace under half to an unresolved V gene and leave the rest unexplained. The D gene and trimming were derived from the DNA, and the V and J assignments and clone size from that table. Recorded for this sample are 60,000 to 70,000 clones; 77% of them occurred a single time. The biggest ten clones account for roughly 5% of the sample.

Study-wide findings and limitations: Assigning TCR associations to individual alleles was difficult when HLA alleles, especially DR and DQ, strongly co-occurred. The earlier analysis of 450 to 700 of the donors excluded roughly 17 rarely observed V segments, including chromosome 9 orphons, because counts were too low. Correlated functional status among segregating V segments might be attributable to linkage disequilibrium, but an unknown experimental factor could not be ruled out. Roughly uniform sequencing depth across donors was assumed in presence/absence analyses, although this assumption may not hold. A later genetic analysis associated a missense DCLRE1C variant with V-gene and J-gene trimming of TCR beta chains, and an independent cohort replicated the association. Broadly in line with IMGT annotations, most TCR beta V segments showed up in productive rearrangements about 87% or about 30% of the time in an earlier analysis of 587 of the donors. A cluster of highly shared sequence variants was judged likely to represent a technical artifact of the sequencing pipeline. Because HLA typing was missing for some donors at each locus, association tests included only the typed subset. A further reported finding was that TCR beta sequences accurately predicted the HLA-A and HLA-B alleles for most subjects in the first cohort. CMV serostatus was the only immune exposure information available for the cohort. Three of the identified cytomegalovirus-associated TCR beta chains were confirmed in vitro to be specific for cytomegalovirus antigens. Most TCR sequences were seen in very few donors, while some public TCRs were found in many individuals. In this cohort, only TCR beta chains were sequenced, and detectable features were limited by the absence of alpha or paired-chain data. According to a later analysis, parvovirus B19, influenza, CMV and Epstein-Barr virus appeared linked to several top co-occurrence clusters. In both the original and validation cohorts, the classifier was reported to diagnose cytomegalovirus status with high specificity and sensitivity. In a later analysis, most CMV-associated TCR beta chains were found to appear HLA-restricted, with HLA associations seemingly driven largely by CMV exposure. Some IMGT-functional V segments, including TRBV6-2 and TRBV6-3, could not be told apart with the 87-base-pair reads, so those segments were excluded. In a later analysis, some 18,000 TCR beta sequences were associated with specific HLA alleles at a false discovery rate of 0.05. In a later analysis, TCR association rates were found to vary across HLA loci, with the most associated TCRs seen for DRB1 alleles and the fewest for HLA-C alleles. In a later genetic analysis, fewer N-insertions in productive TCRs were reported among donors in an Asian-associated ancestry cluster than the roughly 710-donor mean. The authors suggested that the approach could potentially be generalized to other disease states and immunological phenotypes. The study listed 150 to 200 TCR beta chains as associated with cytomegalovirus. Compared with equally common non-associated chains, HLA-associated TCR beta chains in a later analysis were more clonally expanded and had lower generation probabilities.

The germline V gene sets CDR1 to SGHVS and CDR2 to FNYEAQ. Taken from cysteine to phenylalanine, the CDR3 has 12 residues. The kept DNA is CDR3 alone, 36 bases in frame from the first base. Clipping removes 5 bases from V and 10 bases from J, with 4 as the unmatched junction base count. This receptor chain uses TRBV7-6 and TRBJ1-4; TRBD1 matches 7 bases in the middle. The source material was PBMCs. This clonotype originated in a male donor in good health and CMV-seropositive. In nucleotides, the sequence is TGTGCCAGCAGCGGGACAGACGGAAAACTGTTTTTT. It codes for CASSGTDGKLFF.